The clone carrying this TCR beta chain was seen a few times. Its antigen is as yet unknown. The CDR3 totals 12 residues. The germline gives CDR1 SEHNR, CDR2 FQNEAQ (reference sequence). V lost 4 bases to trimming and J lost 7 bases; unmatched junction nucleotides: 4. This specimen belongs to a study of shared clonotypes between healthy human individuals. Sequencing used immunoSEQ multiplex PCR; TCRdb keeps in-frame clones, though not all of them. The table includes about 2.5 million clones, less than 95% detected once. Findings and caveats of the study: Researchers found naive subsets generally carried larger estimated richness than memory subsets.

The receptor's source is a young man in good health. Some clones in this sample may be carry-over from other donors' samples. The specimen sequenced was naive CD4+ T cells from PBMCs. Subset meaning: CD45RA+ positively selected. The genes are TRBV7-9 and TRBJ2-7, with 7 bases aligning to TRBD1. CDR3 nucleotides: TGTGCCAGCAGCTCCGGACAGGATGAGCAGTACTTC. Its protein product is CASSSGQDEQYF.